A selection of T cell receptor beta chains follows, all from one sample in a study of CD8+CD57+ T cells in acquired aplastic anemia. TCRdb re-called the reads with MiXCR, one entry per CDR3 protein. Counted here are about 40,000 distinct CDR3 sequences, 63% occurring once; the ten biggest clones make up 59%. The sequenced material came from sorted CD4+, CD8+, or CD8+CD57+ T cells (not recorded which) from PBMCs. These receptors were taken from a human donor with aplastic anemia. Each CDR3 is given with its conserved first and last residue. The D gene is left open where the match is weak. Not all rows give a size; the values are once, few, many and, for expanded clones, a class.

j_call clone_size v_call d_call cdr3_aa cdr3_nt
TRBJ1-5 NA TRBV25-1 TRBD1 CASSPRTGGQPQHF TGTGCCAGCAGTCCTCGGACAGGGGGTCAGCCCCAGCATTTT
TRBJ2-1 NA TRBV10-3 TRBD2 CAISVGSGGRGEQFF TGTGCCATCAGTGTCGGTAGCGGGGGTCGTGGTGAGCAGTTCTTC
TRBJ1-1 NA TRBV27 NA CASSPAGGQTEASF TGTGCCAGCAGTCCCGCCGGGGGGCAAACTGAAGCTTCCTTT
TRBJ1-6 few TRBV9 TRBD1 CASSTFDRVGNSPLHF TGTGCCAGCAGCACCTTCGACAGGGTGGGGAATTCACCCCTCCACTTT
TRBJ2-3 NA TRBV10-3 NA CAIGEWWGSGTETDTQYF TGTGCCATCGGTGAGTGGTGGGGTAGCGGCACGGAGACAGATACGCAGTATTTT
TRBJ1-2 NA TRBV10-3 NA CAITKTGTDYGYTF TGTGCCATCACAAAGACCGGGACCGACTATGGCTACACCTTC
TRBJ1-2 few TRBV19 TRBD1 CATEDREKNGYTF TGTGCCACTGAGGACAGGGAAAAGAATGGCTACACCTTC
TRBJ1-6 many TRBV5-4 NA CASSTHGNSPLHF TGTGCCAGCAGCACCCACGGAAATTCACCCCTCCACTTT
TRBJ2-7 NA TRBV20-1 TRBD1 CSAPTGGRPYEQYF TGCAGTGCCCCGACAGGGGGCCGCCCCTACGAGCAGTACTTC
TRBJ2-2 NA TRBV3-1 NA CASSQEYVTGELFF TGTGCCAGCAGCCAAGAATACGTCACCGGGGAGCTGTTTTTT
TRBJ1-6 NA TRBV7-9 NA CASSSVYNSPLHF TGTGCCAGCAGTTCAGTATATAATTCACCCCTCCACTTT
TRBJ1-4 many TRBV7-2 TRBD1 CASSPRDRVGEKLFF TGTGCCAGCAGCCCCAGGGACAGGGTCGGGGAAAAACTGTTTTTT
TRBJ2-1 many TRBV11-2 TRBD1 CASSGGDRAYNEQFF TGTGCCAGCAGCGGTGGGGACAGGGCCTACAATGAGCAGTTCTTC
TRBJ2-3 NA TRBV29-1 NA CSVEQLHDTQYF TGCAGCGTTGAACAACTCCACGATACGCAGTATTTT
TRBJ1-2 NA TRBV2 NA CASSWGPGYTF TGTGCCAGCAGTTGGGGACCTGGCTACACCTTC
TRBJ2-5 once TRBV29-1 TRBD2 CSSQGLAGEGEETQYF TGCAGCTCTCAGGGACTAGCGGGAGAAGGGGAAGAGACCCAGTACTTC
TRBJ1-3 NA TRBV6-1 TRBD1 CASRPGTEYHPLGNTIYF TGTGCCAGCAGACCCGGGACAGAATATCACCCGTTGGGAAACACCATATATTTT